This T cell receptor beta chain was documented in a study of spatial heterogeneity in lung cancer. Many counts were recorded for this clonotype. Time point: blood at routine non-recurrence follow-up after resection. With V trimmed by 5 bases and J by 5 bases, 6 bases remained unmatched. CDR1 and CDR2 (germline): SEHNR, FQNEAQ (reference sequence). CDR3 length: 15 residues. TCRdb re-analysed the 5' RACE reads in MiXCR, keeping a single row per CDR3 protein. The table has about 70,000 distinct CDR3 sequences, 8% to 10% seen once. The origin of this receptor is a female donor with early-stage non-small cell lung cancer. The chain links TRBV7-9 to TRBJ1-2, with TRBD1 identical over 12 bases. The starting material was PBMCs, obtained at follow-up. Written as DNA, the CDR3 is TGTGCCAGCAGCCCCGGGACAGGGGGCGCATATGGCTACACCTTC. Amino acids: CASSPGTGGAYGYTF.